This T cell receptor (beta chain) was observed in a study of cytomegalovirus exposure and HLA in healthy donors. V was clipped by 5 bases and J by 4 bases, with 3 bases between them. The V gene's germline CDR1 is MNHNY and CDR2 SVGAGI (reference sequence). This CDR3 spans 11 amino acids. PCR involved 60 Vbeta and 13 Jbeta primers. Assay: immunoSEQ multiplex PCR; the TCRdb copy retains only in-frame clones and omits some. The sample records around 100,000 clones, approximately 70% being singletons. A remark on this clone: Its antigen is as yet unknown.

Whole-study findings and limits: According to a later analysis, most TCR beta chains associated with CMV appeared HLA-restricted.

This chain uses TRBV6-6 with TRBJ1-5; D is unclear. The sequence derives from a woman in her fifties or sixties in good health and CMV-seronegative. Material: PBMCs. CDR3 protein: CASSQNQPQHF. CDR3 nucleotide sequence: TGTGCCAGCAGTCAAAATCAGCCCCAGCATTTT.